The next 9 T cell receptor beta chains were all read from a single sample in a study of CD8+CD57+ T cells in acquired aplastic anemia. Sequencing involved patients with CD8+CD57+ cell expansion previously shown by flow cytometry. TCR beta VDJ and CDR3 profiling used genomic DNA as template. TCRdb independently ran MiXCR on the reads; one entry per CDR3 protein. The sample has about 41,000 distinct CDR3 sequences; 60% to 80% are singletons. Sequencing input: sorted CD4+, CD8+, or CD8+CD57+ T cells (not recorded which) from PBMCs. These receptors were obtained from a human donor with aplastic anemia.

The gene calls are TRBV2 and TRBJ2-7; 9 bases are shared with TRBD1. CDR1 is SNHLY and CDR2 is FYNNEI in the germline V gene. V was clipped by 4 bases and J by 5 bases; unmatched bases: 9. The CDR3 length is 15 residues. As DNA, the CDR3 is TGTGCCAGCAGTGGTGGGGACAGGGAGGTCAACGAGCAGTACTTC. Translated, it gives CASSGGDREVNEQYF.

This clonotype has at least ten counts. The V call is TRBV2, the J call TRBJ2-7; 7 positions agree with TRBD1. The germline V gene encodes CDR1 SNHLY and CDR2 FYNNEI. The CDR3 is 14 amino acids. The V and J ends lost 8 bases and 2 bases, in that order; junction bases with no gene match: 9. The CDR3 spells CASQRTGTPYEQYF. The CDR3 DNA follows: TGTGCCAGCCAACGGACAGGAACACCCTACGAGCAGTACTTC.

This clonotype appeared many times. The chain is built from TRBV5-6 and TRBJ2-1; 7 nucleotides align to TRBD1. The germline V gene has CDR1 SGHDT and CDR2 YYEEEE. Losses at the gene ends were 4 bases for V and 3 bases for J; bases not matched to a gene: 13. This CDR3 is 17 amino acids long. Here the CDR3 DNA reads TGTGCCAGCAGCCCAGGGCCAGGGGGAGAGCTCTACAATGAGCAGTTCTTC. As protein: CASSPGPGGELYNEQFF.

J is TRBJ2-3 and V is TRBV10-3; 8 bases line up with TRBD1. Trimming removed 10 bases from V and 0 bases from J; junction bases left unmatched: 6. Germline V gives CDR1 ENHRY, CDR2 SYGVKD. The CDR3 length is 14 residues. The CDR3 DNA follows: TGTGCCACCGGGACAGGTTTAAGCACAGATACGCAGTATTTT. It is translated as CATGTGLSTDTQYF.

The chain uses TRBV2 and TRBJ2-7; TRBD1 matches at 9 bases. There are 13 residues in the CDR3. Germline CDR1 and CDR2: SNHLY and FYNNEI. V trimming: 4 bases; J trimming: 5 bases; junction bases outside the gene matches: 3. This CDR3 reads CASSGTGANEQYF. CDR3 nucleotide sequence: TGTGCCAGCAGTGGGACAGGGGCCAACGAGCAGTACTTC.

As regards this clonotype: A much larger clone differs by one base, so this may be a read error. The rearrangement uses TRBV3-1 and TRBJ2-1, with a possible D match to TRBD2 (5 bases). The CDR3 length is 15 residues. Germline V gives CDR1 LGHDT, CDR2 YNNKEL (reference sequence). The CDR3: CASSQGSGIGNEQSF. CDR3 nucleotides: TGTGCCAGCAGCCAAGGGTCGGGGATCGGGAATGAGCAGTCCTTC.

In this sample, this clonotype turned up a few times. The CDR3 nucleotides read TGTGCCAGCAGTGGTGGCGGGGGACAAGAGACCCAGTACTTC. Encoded protein: CASSGGGGQETQYF. V gene TRBV2 combines with J gene TRBJ2-5; 7 positions agree with TRBD2. CDR1 is SNHLY and CDR2 is FYNNEI in the germline V gene. This CDR3 has 14 residues. Germline trimming cut 4 bases from V and 2 bases from J; bases unmatched to any gene: 4.

The table lists this clonotype with a count of one. This may stem from a read error, because a much larger clone lies one nucleotide away. The chain has TRBV2 and TRBJ1-2, with TRBD1 matching 10 bases. CDR3 size: 20 residues. Per the germline V gene, CDR1 is SNHLY and CDR2 is FYNNEI. Trimming cost V 2 bases and J 3 bases; bases outside gene matches: 18. CDR3 DNA: TGTGCCAGCAGTGAAAGCTTTGGCTCCGGGACAGGGGTGTTTTACTATGGCTACACCTTC. This codes for CASSESFGSGTGVFYYGYTF.

This clonotype came up many times. This chain uses TRBV4-1 with TRBJ2-1, with D unclear. This CDR3 has 13 residues. V gave up 1 base and J gave up 6 bases, with 7 bases separating them. Germline assignment: CDR1 MGHRA and CDR2 YSYEKL. Here the CDR3 DNA reads TGCGCCAGCAGCCAAGGGGCAGCCAATGAGCAGTTCTTC. It translates to CASSQGAANEQFF.